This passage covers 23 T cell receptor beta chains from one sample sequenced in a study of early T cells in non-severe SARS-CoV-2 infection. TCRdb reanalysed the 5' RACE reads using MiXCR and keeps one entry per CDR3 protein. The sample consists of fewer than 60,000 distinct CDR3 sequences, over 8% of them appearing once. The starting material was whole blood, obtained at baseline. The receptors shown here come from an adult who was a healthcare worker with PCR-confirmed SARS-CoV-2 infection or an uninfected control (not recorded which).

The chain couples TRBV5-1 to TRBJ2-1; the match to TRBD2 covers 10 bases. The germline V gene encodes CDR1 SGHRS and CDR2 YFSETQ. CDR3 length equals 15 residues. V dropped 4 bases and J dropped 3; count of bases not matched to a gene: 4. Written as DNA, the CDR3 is TGCGCCAGCAGCCCGGCTAGCGGGAGCTACAATGAGCAGTTCTTC. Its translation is CASSPASGSYNEQFF.

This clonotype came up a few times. The CDR3 DNA follows: TGTGCCAGCAGCACGAGGGGACAGGGCAGTACAGATACGCAGTATTTT. Protein: CASSTRGQGSTDTQYF. The V and J genes are TRBV7-8 and TRBJ2-3; 9 positions agree with TRBD1. The trim removed 5 bases at V and 3 bases at J, leaving 9 bases unmatched. The CDR3 extends over 16 amino acids. The germline V gene encodes CDR1 SGHVS and CDR2 FQNEAQ. Combining the CDR3 with reference TRBV7-8 and TRBJ2-3 gives the whole variable domain GAGVSQSPRYKVAKRGQDVALRCDPISGHVSLFWYQQALGQGPEFLTYFQNEAQLDKSGLPSDRFFAERPEGSVSTLKIQRTQQEDSAVYLCASSTRGQGSTDTQYFGPGTRLTVL.

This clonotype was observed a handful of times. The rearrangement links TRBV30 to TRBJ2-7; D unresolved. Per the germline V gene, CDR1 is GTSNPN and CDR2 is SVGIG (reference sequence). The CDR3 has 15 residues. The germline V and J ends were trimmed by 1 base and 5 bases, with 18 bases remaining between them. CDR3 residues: CAWSAFDKARHEQYF. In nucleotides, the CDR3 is TGTGCCTGGAGTGCCTTCGACAAGGCTAGGCACGAGCAGTACTTC. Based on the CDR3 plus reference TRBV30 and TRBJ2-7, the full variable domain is SQTIHQWPATLVQPVGSPLSLECTVEGTSNPNLYWYRQAAGRGLQLLFYSVGIGQISSEVPQNLSASRPQDRQFILSSKKLLLSDSGFYLCAWSAFDKARHEQYFGPGTRLTVT.

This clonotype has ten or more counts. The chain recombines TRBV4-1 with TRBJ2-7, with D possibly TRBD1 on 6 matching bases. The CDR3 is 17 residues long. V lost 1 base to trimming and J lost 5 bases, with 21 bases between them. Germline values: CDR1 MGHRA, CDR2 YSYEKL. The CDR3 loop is CASSQVSRKLQGHEQYF. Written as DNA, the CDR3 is TGCGCCAGCAGCCAAGTTTCTCGGAAACTACAGGGTCACGAGCAGTACTTC.

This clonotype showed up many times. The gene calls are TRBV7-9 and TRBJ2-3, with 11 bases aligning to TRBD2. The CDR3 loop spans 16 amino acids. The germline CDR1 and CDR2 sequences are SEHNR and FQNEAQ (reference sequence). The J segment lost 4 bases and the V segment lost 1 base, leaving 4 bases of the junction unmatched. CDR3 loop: CASSLVLAGGSDTQYF. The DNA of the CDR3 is TGTGCCAGCAGCTTAGTGCTAGCGGGGGGCTCAGATACGCAGTATTTT.

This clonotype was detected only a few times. The chain's CDR3 is CASSPYQRDTDTQYF. The CDR3 nucleotides are TGTGCCAGCTCACCATACCAGCGGGACACAGATACGCAGTATTTT. The chain recombines TRBV18 with TRBJ2-3, with TRBD2 matching 7 bases. The CDR3 has 15 residues. Germline CDR1 is KGHSH and CDR2 is LQKENI. V lost 2 bases and J lost 2; bases outside the gene matches: 4.

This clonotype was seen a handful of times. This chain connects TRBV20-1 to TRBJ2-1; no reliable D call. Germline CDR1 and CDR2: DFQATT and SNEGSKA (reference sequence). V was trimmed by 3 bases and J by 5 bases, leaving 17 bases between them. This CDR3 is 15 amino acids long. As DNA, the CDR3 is TGCAGTGCTAGCTTAGGATATCGCCCTAACAATGAGCAGTTCTTC. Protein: CSASLGYRPNNEQFF.

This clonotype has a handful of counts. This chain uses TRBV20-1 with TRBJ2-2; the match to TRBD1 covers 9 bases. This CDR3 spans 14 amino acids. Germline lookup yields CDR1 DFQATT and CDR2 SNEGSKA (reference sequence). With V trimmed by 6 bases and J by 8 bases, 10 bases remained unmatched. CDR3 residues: CSAPGDRVAGELFF. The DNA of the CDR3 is TGCAGTGCCCCCGGGGACAGGGTTGCTGGGGAGCTGTTTTTT.

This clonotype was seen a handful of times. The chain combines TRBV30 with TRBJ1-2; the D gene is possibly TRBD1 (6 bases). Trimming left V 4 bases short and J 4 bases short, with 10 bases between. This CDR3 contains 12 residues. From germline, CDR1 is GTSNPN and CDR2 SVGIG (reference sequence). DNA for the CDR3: TGTGCCTGGACTTCGACAGGCTATGGCTACACCTTC. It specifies CAWTSTGYGYTF.

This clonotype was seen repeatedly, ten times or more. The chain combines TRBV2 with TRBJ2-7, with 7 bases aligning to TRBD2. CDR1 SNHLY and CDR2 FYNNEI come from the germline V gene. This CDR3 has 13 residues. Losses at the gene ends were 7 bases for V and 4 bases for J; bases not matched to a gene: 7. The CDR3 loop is CASMETSLYEQYF. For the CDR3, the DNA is TGTGCCAGCATGGAGACTAGCCTTTACGAGCAGTACTTC. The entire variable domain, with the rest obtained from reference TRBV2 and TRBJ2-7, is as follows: EPEVTQTPSHQVTQMGQEVILRCVPISNHLYFYWYRQILGQKVEFLVSFYNNEISEKSEIFDDQFSVERPDGSNFTLKIRSTKLEDSAMYFCASMETSLYEQYFGPGTRLTVT.

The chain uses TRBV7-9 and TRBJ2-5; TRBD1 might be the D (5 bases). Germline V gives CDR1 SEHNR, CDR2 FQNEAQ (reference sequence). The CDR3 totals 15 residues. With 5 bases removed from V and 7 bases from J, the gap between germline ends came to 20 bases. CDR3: CASSPGAANTGTQYF. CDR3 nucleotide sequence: TGTGCCAGCAGCCCTGGGGCTGCAAATACAGGGACCCAGTACTTC.

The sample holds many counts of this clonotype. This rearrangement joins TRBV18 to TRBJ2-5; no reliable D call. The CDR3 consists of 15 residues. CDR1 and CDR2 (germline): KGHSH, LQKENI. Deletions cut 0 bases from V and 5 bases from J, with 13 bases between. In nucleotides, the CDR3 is TGTGCCAGCTCACCACCAGGAGAGCCCGACGAGACCCAGTACTTC. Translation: CASSPPGEPDETQYF.

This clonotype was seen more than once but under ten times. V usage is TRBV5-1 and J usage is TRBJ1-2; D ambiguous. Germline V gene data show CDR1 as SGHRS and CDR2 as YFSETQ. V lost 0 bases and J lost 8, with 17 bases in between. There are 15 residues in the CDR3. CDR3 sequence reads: CASSLAEATVSGYTF. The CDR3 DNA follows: TGCGCCAGCAGCTTGGCCGAGGCAACGGTATCGGGCTACACCTTC.

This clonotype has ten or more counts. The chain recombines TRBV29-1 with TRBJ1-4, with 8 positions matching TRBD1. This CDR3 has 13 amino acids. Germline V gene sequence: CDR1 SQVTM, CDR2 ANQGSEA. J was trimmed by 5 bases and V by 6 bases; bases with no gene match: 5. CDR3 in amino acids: CSVLQGGNEKLFF. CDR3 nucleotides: TGCAGCGTCCTACAGGGGGGAAATGAAAAACTGTTTTTT.

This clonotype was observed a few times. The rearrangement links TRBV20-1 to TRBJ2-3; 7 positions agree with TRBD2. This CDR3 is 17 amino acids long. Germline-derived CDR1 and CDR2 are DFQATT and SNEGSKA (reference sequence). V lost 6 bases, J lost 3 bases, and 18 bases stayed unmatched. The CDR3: CSADEAGVPILTDTQYF. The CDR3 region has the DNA TGCAGTGCCGATGAGGCGGGAGTCCCAATTTTGACAGATACGCAGTATTTT.

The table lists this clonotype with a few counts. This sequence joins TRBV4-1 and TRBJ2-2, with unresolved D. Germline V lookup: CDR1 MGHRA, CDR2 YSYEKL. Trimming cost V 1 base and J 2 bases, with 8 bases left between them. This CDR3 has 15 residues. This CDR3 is CASSQAPANTGELFF. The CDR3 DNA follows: TGCGCCAGCAGCCAAGCTCCAGCTAACACCGGGGAGCTGTTTTTT.

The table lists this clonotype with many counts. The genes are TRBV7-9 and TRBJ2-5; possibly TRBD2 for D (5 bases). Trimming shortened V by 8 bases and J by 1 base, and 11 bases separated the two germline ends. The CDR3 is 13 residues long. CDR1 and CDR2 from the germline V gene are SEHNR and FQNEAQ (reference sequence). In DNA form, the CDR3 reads TGTGCCAGCCTCCGAGGGAGCCAAGAGACCCAGTACTTC. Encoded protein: CASLRGSQETQYF.

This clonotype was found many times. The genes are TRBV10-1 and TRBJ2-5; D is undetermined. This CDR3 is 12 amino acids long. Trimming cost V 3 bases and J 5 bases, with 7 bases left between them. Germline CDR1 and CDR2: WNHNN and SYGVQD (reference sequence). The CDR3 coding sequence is TGCGCCAGCAGTGACTATAAGGAGACCCAGTACTTC. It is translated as CASSDYKETQYF.

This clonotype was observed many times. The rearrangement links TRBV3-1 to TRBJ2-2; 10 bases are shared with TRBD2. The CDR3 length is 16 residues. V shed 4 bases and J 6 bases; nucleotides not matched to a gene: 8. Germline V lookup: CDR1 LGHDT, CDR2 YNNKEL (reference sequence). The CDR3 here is CASSRPTSGVPGELFF. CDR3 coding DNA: TGTGCCAGCAGCCGCCCTACTAGCGGGGTACCCGGGGAGCTGTTTTTT.

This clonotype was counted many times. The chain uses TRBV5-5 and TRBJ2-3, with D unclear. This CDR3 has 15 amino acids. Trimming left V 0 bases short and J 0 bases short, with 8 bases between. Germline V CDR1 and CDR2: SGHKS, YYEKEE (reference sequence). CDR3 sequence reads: CASSLARFSTDTQYF. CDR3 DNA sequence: TGTGCCAGCAGCTTGGCCAGGTTTAGCACAGATACGCAGTATTTT. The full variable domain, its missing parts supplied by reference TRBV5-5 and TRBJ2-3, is DAGVTQSPTHLIKTRGQQVTLRCSPISGHKSVSWYQQVLGQGPQFIFQYYEKEERGRGNFPDRFSARQFPNYSSELNVNALLLGDSALYLCASSLARFSTDTQYFGPGTRLTVL.

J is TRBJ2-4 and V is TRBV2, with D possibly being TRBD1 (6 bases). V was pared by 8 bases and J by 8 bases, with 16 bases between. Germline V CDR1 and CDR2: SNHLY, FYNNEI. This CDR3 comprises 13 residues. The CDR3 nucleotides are TGTGCCAGCTCCCCTCAGGGGTACGACATTCAGTACTTC. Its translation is CASSPQGYDIQYF.

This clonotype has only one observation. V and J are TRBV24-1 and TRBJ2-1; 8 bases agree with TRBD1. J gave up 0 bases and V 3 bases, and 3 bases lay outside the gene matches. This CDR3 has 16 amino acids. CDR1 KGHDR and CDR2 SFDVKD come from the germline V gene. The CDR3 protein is CATSDRQGSSYNEQFF. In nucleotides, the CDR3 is TGTGCCACCAGTGATCGACAGGGGAGCTCCTACAATGAGCAGTTCTTC.

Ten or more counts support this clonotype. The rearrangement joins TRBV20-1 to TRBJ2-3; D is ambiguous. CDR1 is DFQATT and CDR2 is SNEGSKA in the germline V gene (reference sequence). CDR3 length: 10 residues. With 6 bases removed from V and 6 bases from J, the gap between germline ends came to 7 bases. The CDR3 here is CSAIHDTQYF. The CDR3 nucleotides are TGCAGTGCCATTCATGATACGCAGTATTTT.